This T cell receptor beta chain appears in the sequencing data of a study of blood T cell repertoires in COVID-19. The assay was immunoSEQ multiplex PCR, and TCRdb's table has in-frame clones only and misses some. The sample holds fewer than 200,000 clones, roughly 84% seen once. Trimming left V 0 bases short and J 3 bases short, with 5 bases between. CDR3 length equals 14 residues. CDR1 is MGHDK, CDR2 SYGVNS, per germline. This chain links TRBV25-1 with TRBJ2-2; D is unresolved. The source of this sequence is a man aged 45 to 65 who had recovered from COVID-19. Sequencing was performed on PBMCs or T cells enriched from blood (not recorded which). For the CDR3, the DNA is TGTGCCAGCAGTGAATACGGAGACACCGGGGAGCTGTTTTTT. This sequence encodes CASSEYGDTGELFF.